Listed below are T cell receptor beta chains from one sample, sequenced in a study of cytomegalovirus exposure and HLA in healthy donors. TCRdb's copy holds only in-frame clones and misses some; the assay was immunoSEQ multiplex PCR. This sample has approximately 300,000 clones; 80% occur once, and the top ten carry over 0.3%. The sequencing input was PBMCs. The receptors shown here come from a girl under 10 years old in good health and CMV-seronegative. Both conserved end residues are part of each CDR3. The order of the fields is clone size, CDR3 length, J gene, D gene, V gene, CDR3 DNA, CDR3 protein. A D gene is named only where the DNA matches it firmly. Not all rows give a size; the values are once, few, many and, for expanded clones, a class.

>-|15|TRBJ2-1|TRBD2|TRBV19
TGTGCCAGTTGGACTAGCGGGGGCTCCTACAATGAGCAGTTCTTC
CASWTSGGSYNEQFF
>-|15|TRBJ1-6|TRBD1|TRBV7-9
TGTGCCAGCAGCTTGAACACAGGGGTTGTGTCACCCCTCCACTTT
CASSLNTGVVSPLHF
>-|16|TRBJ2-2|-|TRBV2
TGTGCCAGCAGTAAAAGGGGGCGGGGGAACACCGGGGAGCTGTTTTTT
CASSKRGRGNTGELFF
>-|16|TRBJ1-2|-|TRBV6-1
TGTGCCAGCAGTGAGGGCAGTTCCTTAGCTAACTATGGCTACACCTTC
CASSEGSSLANYGYTF
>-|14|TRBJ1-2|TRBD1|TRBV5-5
TGTGCCAGCAGCTTAACGACAGGGGCCTATGGCTACACCTTC
CASSLTTGAYGYTF
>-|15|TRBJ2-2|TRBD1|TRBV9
TGTGCCAGCAGCGGGACCGCAGGGGGACCCGGGGAGCTGTTTTTT
CASSGTAGGPGELFF
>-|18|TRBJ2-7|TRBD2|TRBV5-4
TGTGCCAGCAGCCAACTCACTAGCGGGGGGGCCTTAGGTTACGAGCAGTACTTC
CASSQLTSGGALGYEQYF
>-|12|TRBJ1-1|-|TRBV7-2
TGTGCCAGCAGCAAAGGGGGGGCTGAAGCTTTCTTT
CASSKGGAEAFF
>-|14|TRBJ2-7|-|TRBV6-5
TGTGCCAGCAGTTACTCGTCGGAGAGCTACGAGCAGTACTTC
CASSYSSESYEQYF
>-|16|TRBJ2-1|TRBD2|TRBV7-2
TGTGCCAGCAGCTTAGTGGGCGGGGGGGCATCGGGTGAGCAGTTCTTC
CASSLVGGGASGEQFF
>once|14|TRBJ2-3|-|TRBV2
TGTGCCAGCAGTGAAGGACAGGACACAGATACGCAGTATTTT
CASSEGQDTDTQYF
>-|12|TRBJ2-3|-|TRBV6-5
TGTGCCAGCAGCCAACCCCAGGGGACGCAGTATTTT
CASSQPQGTQYF
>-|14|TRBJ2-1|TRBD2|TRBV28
TGTGCCAGCCAGCTAGCGGACCGGTACAATGAGCAGTTCTTC
CASQLADRYNEQFF
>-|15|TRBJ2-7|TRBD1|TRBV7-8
TGTGCCAGCAGCCCGGGACAGGGTTTCGCCTACGAGCAGTACTTC
CASSPGQGFAYEQYF
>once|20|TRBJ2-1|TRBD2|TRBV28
TGTGCCAGCAGTTTATGGCCCCCCTGGCCGACTAGCGGGAGATGTGATGAGCAGTTCTTC
CASSLWPPWPTSGRCDEQFF
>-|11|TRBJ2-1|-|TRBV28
TGTGCCAGCAGTTTACGCAATGAGCAGTTCTTC
CASSLRNEQFF
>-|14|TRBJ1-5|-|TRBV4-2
TGTGCCAGCAGCCAAGCGACAGACAATCAGCCCCAGCATTTT
CASSQATDNQPQHF
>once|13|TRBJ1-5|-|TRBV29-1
TGCAGCGTTGAGATGGGCTTCAATCAGCCCCAGCATTTT
CSVEMGFNQPQHF
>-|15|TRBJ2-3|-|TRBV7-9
TGTTCCAGCAGCTTGGGGGGGCAGGGCACAGATACGCAGTATTTT
CSSSLGGQGTDTQYF
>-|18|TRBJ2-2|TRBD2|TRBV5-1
TGCGCCAGCAGCTTGGGGGGAATACTAGCGGGGGACGCCGGGGAGCTGTTTTTT
CASSLGGILAGDAGELFF
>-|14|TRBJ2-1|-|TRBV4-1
TGCGCCAGCAGCCAAAACAGTCCCTACAATGAGCAGTTCTTC
CASSQNSPYNEQFF
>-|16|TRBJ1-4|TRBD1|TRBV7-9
TGTGCCAGCAGCTTGGGGACAGGGGTCAGTAATGAAAAACTGTTTTTT
CASSLGTGVSNEKLFF
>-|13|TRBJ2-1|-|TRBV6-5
TGTGCCAGCAGTTACTCGTTTGGACTCGAGCAGTTCTTC
CASSYSFGLEQFF
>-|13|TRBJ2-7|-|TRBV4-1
TGCGCCAGCAGCCAAGTGGAGGTCTACGAGCAGTACTTC
CASSQVEVYEQYF
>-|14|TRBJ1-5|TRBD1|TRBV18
TGTGCCAGCTCACCGGACAGGAGCAATCAGCCCCAGCATTTT
CASSPDRSNQPQHF